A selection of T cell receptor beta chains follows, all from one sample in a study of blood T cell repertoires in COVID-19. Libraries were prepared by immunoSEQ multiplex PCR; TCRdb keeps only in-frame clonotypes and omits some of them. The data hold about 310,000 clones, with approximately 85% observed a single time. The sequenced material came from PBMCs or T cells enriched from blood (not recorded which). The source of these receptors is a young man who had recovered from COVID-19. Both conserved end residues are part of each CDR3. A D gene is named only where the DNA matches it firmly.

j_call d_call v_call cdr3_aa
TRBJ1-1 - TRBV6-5 CASSYSKTGSAFF
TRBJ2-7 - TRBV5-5 CASSSTPGQYEQYF
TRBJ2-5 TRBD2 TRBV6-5 CASRGLAREETQYF
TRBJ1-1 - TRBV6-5 CASSYRGSNTEAFF
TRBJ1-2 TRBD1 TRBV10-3 CAIGDRGGYTF
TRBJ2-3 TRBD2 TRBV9 CASSVFIVAGGTDTQYF
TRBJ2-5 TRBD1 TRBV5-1 CASSPGQGVPETQYF
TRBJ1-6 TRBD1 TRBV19 CASSISGTENSPLHF
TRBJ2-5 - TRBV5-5 CASSFFGGETQYF
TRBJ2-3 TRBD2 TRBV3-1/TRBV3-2 CASSLHGPSGGADTQYF
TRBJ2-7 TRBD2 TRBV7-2 CASSPGGTYEQYF
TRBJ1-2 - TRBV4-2 CASSQDTGTPNYGYTF
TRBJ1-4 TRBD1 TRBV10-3 CAISERQGEKLFF
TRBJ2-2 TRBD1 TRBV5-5 CASSLTGENTGELFF
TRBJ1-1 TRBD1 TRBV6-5 CASRFLRPDREAFF
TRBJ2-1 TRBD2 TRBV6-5 CASSRLAGENEQFF
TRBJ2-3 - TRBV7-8 CASSLGREWGVADTQYF
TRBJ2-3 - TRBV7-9 CASSLARGGGDTQYF
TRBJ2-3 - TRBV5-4 CASSPLDSPPDTQYF
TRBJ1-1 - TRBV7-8 CASSSRPVNTEAFF
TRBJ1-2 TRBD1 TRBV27 CASSLSWTGAYGYTF
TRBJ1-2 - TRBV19 CASSEGGTIVGYTF
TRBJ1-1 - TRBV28 CASSGGGIITEAFF
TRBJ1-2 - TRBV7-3 CASSLGQDWRYGYTF
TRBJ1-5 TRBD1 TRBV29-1 CSVKTGGDQPQHF
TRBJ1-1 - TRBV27 CASSRGTEAFF
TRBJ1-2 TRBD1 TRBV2 CASSEIGQGDGYTF
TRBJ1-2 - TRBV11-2 CASSSTGPYGYTF
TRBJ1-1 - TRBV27 CASSFGVLNTEAFF
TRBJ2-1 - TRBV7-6 CASSLSPGNEQFF
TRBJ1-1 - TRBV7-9 CASSFVSSEAFF